One and the same sample provided the 6 T cell receptor beta chains below, sequenced in a study of blood T cell repertoires in COVID-19. This table comes from immunoSEQ multiplex PCR, and its TCRdb copy is limited to in-frame clones, with some not included. The top ten hold roughly 2.8% of the sample, which has under 200,000 clones, around 80% seen once. The material sequenced was peripheral blood. The source is a woman in her fifties or sixties with acute or convalescent COVID-19.

The chain recombines TRBV7-3 with TRBJ1-2; D possibly corresponds to TRBD1 (6 bases). The germline V gene has CDR1 SGHTA and CDR2 FQGTGA. Trimming cost V 5 bases and J 1 base, with 14 bases left between them. The CDR3 has 15 residues. DNA for the CDR3: TGTGCCAGCAGCGCGTCGGGACAAATTAACTATGGCTACACCTTC. Translation: CASSASGQINYGYTF.

This clone showed up just once. V usage is TRBV6-5 and J usage is TRBJ1-6, with 9 positions matching TRBD1. CDR1 is MNHEY, CDR2 SVGAGI, per germline. V trimming: 0 bases; J trimming: 9 bases; junction bases outside the gene matches: 3. The CDR3 has 15 residues. The CDR3 nucleotides are TGTGCCAGCAGTTACTCAAGACAGGGGGGTTCACCCCTCCACTTT. Encoded protein: CASSYSRQGGSPLHF.

This clone was recorded only once. The chain has TRBV7-2 and TRBJ1-4; D might be TRBD1 (6 bases). CDR3 size: 14 residues. Per the germline V gene, CDR1 is SGHTA and CDR2 is FQGNSA. The ends were cut back, 4 bases at V and 5 bases at J, with 11 bases in the middle. In nucleotides, the CDR3 is TGTGCCAGCAGCTCCGGACAGCTAAATGAAAAACTGTTTTTT. It specifies CASSSGQLNEKLFF.

A few counts support this clone. The CDR3 nucleotides are TGTGCCAGCAGCTGGGGACTAGCGGGGGCCAGTTACGAGCAGTACTTC. This codes for CASSWGLAGASYEQYF. The chain employs TRBV7-8 and TRBJ2-7; 14 bases line up with TRBD2. V gave up 4 bases and J gave up 4 bases; unmatched junction bases: 6. The germline gives CDR1 SGHVS, CDR2 FQNEAQ. The CDR3 spans 16 residues.

This chain uses TRBV4-2 with TRBJ2-1; TRBD1 agrees at 10 bases. V dropped 1 base and J dropped 5; count of bases not matched to a gene: 5. CDR3 length: 16 amino acids. CDR1 and CDR2 from the germline V gene are LGHNA and YNFKEQ. The DNA for the CDR3 is TGTGCCAGCAGCCAAGCGGGACAGGGGATAAACAATGAGCAGTTCTTC. Its protein is CASSQAGQGINNEQFF.

For this clone: A junction boundary mismatches the germline segment, possibly from a read error. The chain employs TRBV19 and TRBJ1-5; weak D call: TRBD1 (5 bases). This CDR3 has 16 amino acids. Germline CDR1 is LNHDA and CDR2 is SQIVND (reference sequence). Written as DNA, the CDR3 is TGTGCCAGTAGTATCCTGGCAGGGACTAGCCATCAGCCCCAGCATTTT. This codes for CASSILAGTSHQPQHF.